Listed below are T cell receptor beta chains from one sample, sequenced in a study of blood T cells in healthy people across ages. TCRdb used MiXCR to reprocess the 5' RACE reads, holding one entry per CDR3 protein. The repertoire has almost 1 million distinct CDR3 sequences, roughly 51% of them found once; the top ten carry around a fifth. Sequencing was carried out using blood. The receptors derive from an older woman in good health. Both conserved end residues are part of each CDR3. Each record gives: D gene, V gene, clone size, J gene, CDR3 protein, CDR3 DNA. D genes are given only for firm matches. The size field is filled for only some rows; it gives once, few, many or a size class.

d_gene: NA; v_gene: TRBV20-1; abundance: NA; j_gene: TRBJ2-3; CDR3aa: CSADRDGAGGIDTQYF; CDR3nt: TGCAGTGCTGACAGGGATGGGGCGGGAGGAATAGATACGCAGTATTTT
d_gene: NA; v_gene: TRBV9; abundance: few; j_gene: TRBJ2-5; CDR3aa: CASSVDGTQETQYF; CDR3nt: TGTGCCAGCAGCGTAGACGGGACCCAAGAGACCCAGTACTTC
d_gene: TRBD1; v_gene: TRBV9; abundance: NA; j_gene: TRBJ2-5; CDR3aa: CAGSVIRQGGQETQYF; CDR3nt: TGTGCCGGCAGCGTAATTAGACAGGGCGGGCAAGAGACCCAGTACTTC
d_gene: NA; v_gene: TRBV6-2/TRBV6-3; abundance: NA; j_gene: TRBJ1-1; CDR3aa: CASSYSAGRTEAFF; CDR3nt: TGTGCCAGCAGTTACTCTGCAGGGCGGACTGAAGCTTTCTTT
d_gene: TRBD2; v_gene: TRBV6-6; abundance: NA; j_gene: TRBJ2-5; CDR3aa: CASSKRLAGGQETQYF; CDR3nt: TGTGCCAGCAGTAAAAGACTAGCGGGAGGACAAGAGACCCAGTACTTC
d_gene: NA; v_gene: TRBV29-1; abundance: NA; j_gene: TRBJ2-1; CDR3aa: CSVELSSTFNEQFF; CDR3nt: TGCAGCGTTGAATTGTCCAGCACTTTCAATGAGCAGTTCTTC
d_gene: TRBD1; v_gene: TRBV18; abundance: few; j_gene: TRBJ2-5; CDR3aa: CASSWPPGQQETQYF; CDR3nt: TGTGCCAGCTCGTGGCCACCGGGACAGCAAGAGACCCAGTACTTC
d_gene: TRBD2; v_gene: TRBV7-8; abundance: NA; j_gene: TRBJ2-7; CDR3aa: CASSFSTSGALFYEQYF; CDR3nt: TGTGCCAGCAGCTTTTCGACTAGCGGGGCCCTGTTCTATGAGCAGTACTTC
d_gene: NA; v_gene: TRBV6-1; abundance: NA; j_gene: TRBJ1-2; CDR3aa: CASSGLNYGYTF; CDR3nt: TGTGCCAGCAGTGGACTGAATTATGGCTACACCTTC
d_gene: NA; v_gene: TRBV20-1; abundance: NA; j_gene: TRBJ2-1; CDR3aa: CSARVGGASYNEQFF; CDR3nt: TGCAGTGCTAGAGTCGGCGGGGCCTCCTACAATGAGCAGTTCTTC
d_gene: NA; v_gene: TRBV28; abundance: NA; j_gene: TRBJ2-7; CDR3aa: CASSLLFDEQYF; CDR3nt: TGTGCCAGCAGTTTACTGTTTGACGAGCAGTACTTC
d_gene: TRBD1; v_gene: TRBV28; abundance: NA; j_gene: TRBJ2-3; CDR3aa: CASLPGQGPGTQYF; CDR3nt: TGTGCCAGCCTACCGGGACAGGGGCCAGGTACGCAGTATTTT
d_gene: NA; v_gene: TRBV15; abundance: NA; j_gene: TRBJ2-5; CDR3aa: CATSNGGGRGETQYF; CDR3nt: TGTGCCACCAGCAATGGAGGGGGCAGAGGGGAGACCCAGTACTTC
d_gene: NA; v_gene: TRBV6-2/TRBV6-3; abundance: NA; j_gene: TRBJ2-5; CDR3aa: CASSYPDNHQETQYF; CDR3nt: TGTGCCAGCAGTTACCCCGACAACCACCAAGAGACCCAGTACTTC
d_gene: NA; v_gene: TRBV20-1; abundance: NA; j_gene: TRBJ1-4; CDR3aa: CSARLGGESEKLFF; CDR3nt: TGCAGTGCTAGATTGGGGGGCGAATCCGAGAAACTGTTTTTT
d_gene: TRBD2; v_gene: TRBV27; abundance: NA; j_gene: TRBJ2-7; CDR3aa: CASSPKREGPYEQYF; CDR3nt: TGTGCCAGCAGTCCCAAGCGGGAGGGCCCCTACGAGCAGTACTTC
d_gene: NA; v_gene: TRBV25-1; abundance: NA; j_gene: TRBJ1-2; CDR3aa: CASTSDRGGSGGYTF; CDR3nt: TGTGCCAGCACCTCCGACAGAGGCGGGTCGGGTGGCTACACCTTC
d_gene: NA; v_gene: TRBV5-1; abundance: NA; j_gene: TRBJ1-2; CDR3aa: CASSLGTGSANYGYTF; CDR3nt: TGCGCCAGCAGCTTGGGAACAGGGTCTGCTAACTATGGCTACACCTTC
d_gene: NA; v_gene: TRBV12-3/TRBV12-4; abundance: few; j_gene: TRBJ2-7; CDR3aa: CASSRLGNEQYF; CDR3nt: TGTGCCAGCAGCCGACTGGGAAACGAGCAGTACTTC
d_gene: NA; v_gene: TRBV6-2/TRBV6-3; abundance: NA; j_gene: TRBJ2-7; CDR3aa: CASSYSTLGRTSPHEQYF; CDR3nt: TGTGCCAGCAGTTACTCGACTCTCGGTCGGACATCTCCCCACGAGCAGTACTTC
d_gene: TRBD1; v_gene: TRBV6-2/TRBV6-3; abundance: few; j_gene: TRBJ2-4; CDR3aa: CAIQGTKNIQYF; CDR3nt: TGTGCCATACAGGGGACCAAAAACATTCAGTACTTC
d_gene: TRBD1; v_gene: TRBV20-1; abundance: NA; j_gene: TRBJ2-7; CDR3aa: CSAYDRVSSYEQYF; CDR3nt: TGCAGTGCTTATGACAGGGTGAGCTCCTACGAGCAGTACTTC
d_gene: TRBD1; v_gene: TRBV4-2; abundance: NA; j_gene: TRBJ1-5; CDR3aa: CASSQDWGQGVDQPQHF; CDR3nt: TGTGCCAGCAGCCAAGATTGGGGACAGGGGGTTGATCAGCCCCAGCATTTT
d_gene: NA; v_gene: TRBV4-2; abundance: NA; j_gene: TRBJ2-5; CDR3aa: CASSQVQAGSETQYF; CDR3nt: TGTGCCAGCAGCCAAGTACAAGCCGGGTCTGAGACCCAGTACTTC
d_gene: TRBD1; v_gene: TRBV28; abundance: NA; j_gene: TRBJ2-7; CDR3aa: CARGGAGQGLDEQYF; CDR3nt: TGTGCCAGGGGTGGGGCGGGACAGGGCCTCGACGAGCAGTACTTC
d_gene: NA; v_gene: TRBV2; abundance: NA; j_gene: TRBJ2-6; CDR3aa: CAKSSGANVLTF; CDR3nt: TGTGCCAAATCTTCTGGGGCCAACGTCCTGACTTTC
d_gene: NA; v_gene: TRBV7-9; abundance: NA; j_gene: TRBJ2-3; CDR3aa: CASSLQAVAQYF; CDR3nt: TGTGCCAGCAGCTTACAGGCTGTGGCGCAGTATTTT
d_gene: TRBD2; v_gene: TRBV29-1; abundance: NA; j_gene: TRBJ2-3; CDR3aa: CSVGGTSGIGTDTQYF; CDR3nt: TGCAGCGTTGGGGGGACTAGCGGGATCGGGACAGATACGCAGTATTTT
d_gene: NA; v_gene: TRBV2; abundance: NA; j_gene: TRBJ2-7; CDR3aa: CASGRALGQPTYEQYF; CDR3nt: TGTGCCAGTGGACGAGCCCTAGGGCAGCCTACTTACGAGCAGTACTTC
d_gene: TRBD2; v_gene: TRBV4-2; abundance: few; j_gene: TRBJ2-6; CDR3aa: CATCKLAPGGGEFSGANVLTF; CDR3nt: TGTGCCACCTGTAAACTCGCCCCCGGGGGAGGGGAATTTTCTGGGGCCAACGTCCTGACTTTC
d_gene: NA; v_gene: TRBV27; abundance: few; j_gene: TRBJ2-7; CDR3aa: CASSLSQGRTYEQYF; CDR3nt: TGTGCCAGCAGTTTATCGCAGGGAAGGACCTACGAGCAGTACTTC
d_gene: NA; v_gene: TRBV27; abundance: few; j_gene: TRBJ2-1; CDR3aa: CASSTPYNEQFF; CDR3nt: TGTGCCAGCAGTACCCCATACAATGAGCAGTTCTTC
d_gene: TRBD2; v_gene: TRBV7-9; abundance: NA; j_gene: TRBJ2-7; CDR3aa: CASSLRNGLGKYEQYF; CDR3nt: TGTGCCAGCAGCTTAAGGAACGGACTAGGCAAATACGAGCAGTACTTC
d_gene: NA; v_gene: TRBV20-1; abundance: NA; j_gene: TRBJ1-1; CDR3aa: CSASQAGVNTEAFF; CDR3nt: TGCAGTGCGAGTCAGGCAGGGGTGAACACTGAAGCTTTCTTT
d_gene: NA; v_gene: TRBV4-2; abundance: NA; j_gene: TRBJ2-7; CDR3aa: CASSQGPKTGVKVGGRYEQYF; CDR3nt: TGTGCCAGCAGCCAAGGGCCCAAAACGGGTGTTAAGGTCGGTGGGAGGTACGAGCAGTACTTC
d_gene: NA; v_gene: TRBV3-1; abundance: few; j_gene: TRBJ2-7; CDR3aa: CASSPAGTPVGKQYF; CDR3nt: TGTGCCAGCAGCCCAGCCGGGACTCCGGTCGGGAAGCAGTACTTC
d_gene: NA; v_gene: TRBV20-1; abundance: few; j_gene: TRBJ2-3; CDR3aa: CSANPPSSGGGTDTQYF; CDR3nt: TGCAGTGCTAATCCCCCTTCTAGCGGAGGGGGGACAGATACGCAGTATTTT
d_gene: TRBD2; v_gene: TRBV7-2; abundance: NA; j_gene: TRBJ2-4; CDR3aa: CASGGLAGVGNIQYF; CDR3nt: TGTGCCAGCGGGGGACTAGCGGGAGTGGGGAACATTCAGTACTTC
d_gene: NA; v_gene: TRBV5-1; abundance: NA; j_gene: TRBJ2-5; CDR3aa: CASSLYGREETQYF; CDR3nt: TGCGCCAGCAGCTTGTACGGTAGAGAGGAGACCCAGTACTTC
d_gene: TRBD1; v_gene: TRBV13; abundance: NA; j_gene: TRBJ2-3; CDR3aa: CASSTRTGWSDTQYF; CDR3nt: TGTGCCAGCAGCACACGGACAGGGTGGTCAGATACGCAGTATTTT
d_gene: TRBD2; v_gene: TRBV29-1; abundance: few; j_gene: TRBJ2-3; CDR3aa: CSVATSGTSGTQYF; CDR3nt: TGCAGCGTCGCGACTAGCGGGACATCCGGTACGCAGTATTTT
d_gene: TRBD2; v_gene: TRBV7-9; abundance: once; j_gene: TRBJ2-3; CDR3aa: CASSEGLVTDTQYF; CDR3nt: TGTGCCAGCAGCGAAGGACTAGTTACCGATACGCAGTATTTT
d_gene: NA; v_gene: TRBV29-1; abundance: once; j_gene: TRBJ2-7; CDR3aa: CSVATGSSYEQYF; CDR3nt: TGCAGCGTTGCAACCGGGAGCTCCTACGAGCAGTACTTC
d_gene: NA; v_gene: TRBV5-5; abundance: few; j_gene: TRBJ2-5; CDR3aa: CASSLGLHSQETQYF; CDR3nt: TGTGCCAGCAGCTTGGGACTCCATAGCCAAGAGACCCAGTACTTC
d_gene: TRBD1; v_gene: TRBV27; abundance: NA; j_gene: TRBJ2-3; CDR3aa: CASQGQGFPDTQYF; CDR3nt: TGTGCCAGCCAAGGACAGGGATTCCCAGATACGCAGTATTTT